This TCR beta chain was retrieved from a study of CD8+CD57+ T cells in acquired aplastic anemia. Regarding the study as a whole: The number of CD8+ CDR3 sequences shared by patients and controls was 25 to 35.

The study profiled TCR beta VDJ and CDR3 using genomic DNA as template. TCRdb fed the reads into MiXCR, producing one record per CDR3 protein. The sample yields 150,000 to 200,000 distinct CDR3 sequences, under 55% seen once. V was shortened by 3 bases and J by 0 bases, with 15 bases between the two germline ends. The CDR3 sequence is 15 residues long. Germline assignment: CDR1 DFQATT and CDR2 SNEGSKA (reference sequence). On this clonotype: Its antigen is currently unknown.

This receptor was obtained from a human donor in good health. The chain links TRBV20-1 to TRBJ2-7, with D perhaps TRBD2 (6 bases). The material sequenced was sorted CD4+, CD8+, or CD8+CD57+ T cells (not recorded which) from PBMCs. This CDR3 reads CSASPSALSSYEQYF. The CDR3 region has the DNA TGCAGTGCTAGCCCTAGCGCCCTAAGCTCCTACGAGCAGTACTTC.